This T cell receptor (beta chain) was captured by sequencing in a study of neoadjuvant anti-PD-1 for oral cavity cancer. The study's findings and limits: Treg/Th17 ratio rose with pretreatment blood and fell with post-treatment tumor TCRbeta clonality.

Blood libraries mostly used approximately 0.5 ug genomic DNA, six replicates each. The assay was immunoSEQ multiplex PCR, and TCRdb's table has in-frame clones only and misses some. The sample contains about 14,000 clones, around 75% of which appear only once. V lost 3 bases to trimming and J lost 0 bases, with 14 bases between them. The length of the CDR3 is 17 residues. Per germline, CDR1 LNHDA and CDR2 SQIVND (reference sequence). This clone was recorded once. Its antigen remains unidentified. Time point specified: after neoadjuvant nivolumab, at surgical resection. Patients had newly diagnosed, untreated stage II-IVA oral cavity squamous cell carcinoma.

The TCR sequence derives from a person aged 35 to 85 with oral cavity squamous cell carcinoma. The chain links TRBV19 to TRBJ2-2; no clear D gene. This specimen consisted of PBMCs, obtained after nivolumab (anti-PD-1) treatment. The CDR3 DNA is TGTGCCAGTAGTATGATTGAGGCGGATACGAACACCGGGGAGCTGTTTTTT. Protein product: CASSMIEADTNTGELFF.